This T cell receptor beta chain comes out of a study of blood T cell repertoires in COVID-19 (dated by TCRdb to the early 2020s). Notes on the research overall: The collaborator samples originated in the United States, Italy and Spain and spanned the acute and convalescent phases of COVID-19. The prospective study material was composed of cDNA or gDNA derived from T cells, B-cell-depleted T cells, or PBMCs. Deeply sampled blood TCRbeta repertoires from subjects exposed to, actively infected with, or recovered from COVID-19 were included in the dataset. A freely available public database, intended as a resource for researchers studying the immune response to SARS-CoV-2, is where the repertoires were released. The samples were drawn from two sources: the first 160 participants of the ongoing ImmuneRACE study, and 1,000 to 1,500 subjects contributed by 6 global collaborators. The sample metadata nearly always contained a de-identified subject ID, COVID-19 status, age in years and sex. Where available, HLA class I and class II types were taken from metadata supplied by the sample provider and were not determined by assay-based typing.

As for this clone: Which antigen it targets is not known. Qualities for individual bases were not recorded, and no much larger clone is one base off.

TCRbeta CDR3 regions were amplified from genomic DNA using the immunoSEQ Assay, a bias-controlled multiplex PCR. Per the source publication's procedure: The number of nucleated cells in each sample was estimated from the amplification of reference gene primers within the assay. Sequence reads were collapsed and filtered to measure the absolute abundance of every unique TCRbeta CDR3 rearrangement. For each sample, productive Simpson clonality was calculated as the square root of Simpson's diversity index across productive rearrangements. TCRdb mirrors the immuneACCESS table, restricted to in-frame sequences. Some clones are absent from its copies; in checked studies, under half trace to an unresolved V gene, and the reason for the others is unknown. The DNA was the basis for D and trimming; V, J and clone size are from that table. The sample table records 200,000 to 300,000 clones; about 87% of these occur just once. Roughly 1.2% of the sample lies in the top ten.

Trimming at the junction amounts to 0 bases on V and 6 bases on J, and the germline ends lie 12 bases apart. Counted from cysteine to phenylalanine, this CDR3 has 14 amino acids. Just the 42-base CDR3 DNA is kept, in frame starting at base 1. CDR1 is given as SGDLS and CDR2 as YYNGEE, both from the germline V gene. Enrolling through a virtual design, the prospective study's participants ranged in age from roughly 18 to 100 years and lived across roughly 24 United States geographic areas. In the prospective study, participants were assigned to cohorts based on the clinical history participants reported in a screening survey and a study questionnaire. In the prospective study, whole blood, serum and a nasopharyngeal or oropharyngeal swab were collected from each participant by mobile phlebotomists. Additional blood draws and questionnaires over an approximately 2-month period could optionally be provided by prospective study participants. Blood samples from the prospective study were shipped frozen or at room temperature prior to DNA extraction.

On the study overall, not on this receptor specifically: The amount of clinical and demographic metadata varied by source and participant and was provided uncurated.

Sequencing used PBMCs or T cells enriched from blood (not recorded which). The sequence was obtained from a woman in her thirties or forties with acute COVID-19. Here the chain combines TRBV9 and TRBJ1-2; matching of 5 bases hints at TRBD1 as the D gene. The CDR3 protein sequence reads: CASSVAWQGDGYTF. The DNA sequence is given as TGTGCCAGCAGCGTAGCATGGCAGGGCGATGGCTACACCTTC.